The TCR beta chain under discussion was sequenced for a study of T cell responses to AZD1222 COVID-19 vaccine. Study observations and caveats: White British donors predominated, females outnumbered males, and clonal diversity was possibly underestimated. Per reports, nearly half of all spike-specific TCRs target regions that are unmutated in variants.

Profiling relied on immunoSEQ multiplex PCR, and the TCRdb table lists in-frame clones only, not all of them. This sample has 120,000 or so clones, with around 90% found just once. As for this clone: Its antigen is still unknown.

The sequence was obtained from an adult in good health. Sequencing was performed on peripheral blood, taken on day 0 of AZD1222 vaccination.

CDR3: CASSSLLNSYEQYF. In DNA form, the CDR3 reads TGCGCCAGCAGCTCACTCCTAAACTCCTACGAGCAGTACTTC. The chain links TRBV4-1 to TRBJ2-7; D ambiguous. Trimming cost V 5 bases and J 0 bases, with 11 bases left between them. CDR3 length equals 14 residues. Germline-derived CDR1 and CDR2 are MGHRA and YSYEKL.